The 24 T cell receptor beta chains below were found in one sample sequenced in a study of T cells in Graves' hyperthyroidism and ophthalmopathy. TCR beta CDR3 region amplification was performed from RNA transcripts. Carried out on the TCR CDR3, a first-round RT-PCR used the HTBI primer set. TCRdb ran MiXCR on the multiplex PCR reads and lists one entry per CDR3 protein. This sample carries over 500,000 distinct CDR3 sequences, about 46% of them seen once, and the ten largest clones take about two fifths. Sequences were obtained from peripheral blood or thyroid tissue (not recorded which). These receptors were taken from an adult woman with Graves' disease, either hyperthyroidism or ophthalmopathy (not recorded which).

CDR3 region: CSAGAGTGYEKLFF. CDR3 coding DNA: TGCAGCGCTGGGGCCGGGACAGGGTACGAAAAACTGTTTTTT. This chain connects TRBV29-1 to TRBJ1-4; the match to TRBD1 covers 9 bases. The CDR3 is 14 amino acids. The V gene end was trimmed by 7 bases and the J gene end by 8 bases; junction bases not matched to a gene: 11. CDR1 and CDR2 from the germline V gene are SQVTM and ANQGSEA. Using reference TRBV29-1 and TRBJ1-4 for the parts outside the CDR3, the full variable domain is SAVISQKPSRDICQRGTSLTIQCQVDSQVTMMFWYRQQPGQSLTLIATANQGSEATYESGFVIDKFPISRPNLTFSTLTVSNMSPEDSSIYLCSAGAGTGYEKLFFGSGTQLSVL.

This clonotype has ten or more counts. The chain joins TRBV6-2 or TRBV6-3 to TRBJ1-5; no clear D. The length of the CDR3 is 13 residues. V was shortened by 5 bases and J by 1 base, with 6 bases between the two germline ends. Germline V gene data show CDR1 as MNHEY and CDR2 as SVGEGT. CDR3 coding DNA: TGTGCCAGCAGTCCTTGGAGCAATCAGCCCCAGCATTTT. Translation: CASSPWSNQPQHF.

The chain recombines TRBV7-2 with TRBJ1-6; weak D call: TRBD1 (5 bases). V was trimmed by 4 bases and J by 2 bases, leaving 18 bases between them. Looked up from germline, CDR1 is SGHTA and CDR2 is FQGNSA. This CDR3 is 18 amino acids long. The CDR3, as DNA: TGTGCCAGCAGCTACGGGACCGCCCGAAGTGCCTATAATTCACCCCTCCACTTT. This codes for CASSYGTARSAYNSPLHF.

This chain uses TRBV6-1 with TRBJ1-3; D remains ambiguous. The CDR3 covers 19 residues. V lost 3 bases to trimming and J lost 4 bases, with 25 bases between them. CDR1 is MNHNS and CDR2 is SASEGT in the germline V gene. This chain's CDR3 is CASSDVRIPGPPTGNTIYF. For the CDR3, the DNA is TGTGCCAGCAGTGATGTTAGGATCCCGGGTCCGCCTACAGGAAACACCATATATTTT.

This clonotype was counted only a few times. The CDR3 nucleotides read TGTGCCAGCGTCACGGCTAGCGGGAGTAATGAGCAGTTCTTC. Protein: CASVTASGSNEQFF. The chain links TRBV7-9 to TRBJ2-1, with 10 bases aligning to TRBD2. V trimming: 8 bases; J trimming: 7 bases; junction bases outside the gene matches: 8. CDR3 length: 14 residues. CDR1 and CDR2 (germline): SEHNR, FQNEAQ (reference sequence).

The sample holds a few counts of this clonotype. This chain connects TRBV7-2 to TRBJ2-3; D perhaps matches TRBD2 (5 bases). Germline CDR1 is SGHTA and CDR2 is FQGNSA. The germline V and J ends were trimmed by 3 bases and 9 bases, with 13 bases remaining between them. This CDR3 spans 13 amino acids. The DNA for the CDR3 is TGTGCCAGCAGCTTCCCTAGCATTAGGACGCAGTATTTT. Translating it yields CASSFPSIRTQYF.

The rearrangement uses TRBV5-6 and TRBJ2-5; tentative D call: TRBD1 (6 bases). The CDR3 has 14 residues. Germline assignment: CDR1 SGHDT and CDR2 YYEEEE. V was trimmed by 3 bases and J by 2 bases, leaving 11 bases between them. The CDR3 DNA reads as TGTGCCAGCAGCTGGGGGCTACATCAAGAGACCCAGTACTTC. This codes for CASSWGLHQETQYF. Full variable domain (rest looked up from reference TRBV5-6 and TRBJ2-5): DAGVTQSPTHLIKTRGQQVTLRCSPKSGHDTVSWYQQALGQGPQFIFQYYEEEERQRGNFPDRFSGHQFPNYSSELNVNALLLGDSALYLCASSWGLHQETQYFGPGTRLLVL.

This clonotype has at least ten counts. The V and J genes are TRBV9 and TRBJ2-2; 11 bases fit TRBD2. The CDR3 runs to 14 residues. Germline V gene sequence: CDR1 SGDLS, CDR2 YYNGEE. Trimming removed 4 bases from V and 7 bases from J; junction bases left unmatched: 3. CDR3 bases: TGTGCCAGCAGCAAAACTAGCGGGAGCGGGGAGCTGTTTTTT. It is translated as CASSKTSGSGELFF.

As for this clonotype: The junction and the germline gene differ at one end; a read error may be behind it. This chain uses TRBV10-3 with TRBJ1-1; D unclear. Germline lookup yields CDR1 ENHRY and CDR2 SYGVKD. The CDR3 is 13 residues long. CDR3 nucleotide sequence: TGTGCCATCGGTTTAAAGGAGGGCACTGCAGCTTTCTTT. This codes for CAIGLKEGTAAFF.

The genes are TRBV28 and TRBJ1-5; 9 nucleotides agree with TRBD1. The germline V gene encodes CDR1 MDHEN and CDR2 SYDVKM. V was pared by 8 bases and J by 6 bases, with 5 bases of the junction left unmatched. The CDR3 has 13 amino acids. The CDR3 DNA reads TGTGCCAGCGCGGGACAGGGCAGTCAGCCCCAGCATTTT. As protein: CASAGQGSQPQHF.

The rearrangement links TRBV15 to TRBJ1-3; TRBD1 might be the D (5 bases). This CDR3 has 15 residues. Trimming took off 5 bases at V and 0 bases at J, with 11 bases between the two ends. Germline V lookup: CDR1 LNHNV, CDR2 YYDKDF (reference sequence). CDR3 DNA sequence: TGTGCCACCAGCCTCTCAAGGGGCTCTGGAAACACCATATATTTT. Translating gives CATSLSRGSGNTIYF.

This chain connects TRBV7-8 to TRBJ1-1; weak D call: TRBD1 (5 bases). The CDR3 extends over 16 amino acids. Germline lookup yields CDR1 SGHVS and CDR2 FQNEAQ. Trimming removed 1 base from V and 4 bases from J, with 16 bases in between. The CDR3 spells CASSLGGAGLGTEAFF. The CDR3 DNA sequence: TGTGCCAGCAGCTTAGGGGGCGCCGGCTTGGGCACTGAAGCTTTCTTT.

The V and J genes are TRBV10-3 and TRBJ2-2; D unresolved. Germline V CDR1 and CDR2: ENHRY, SYGVKD. Between the trimmed V and J ends, which lost 0 bases and 2 bases, there was a span of 10 bases. CDR3 length: 16 amino acids. This CDR3 reads CAISESADPNTGELFF. CDR3 in DNA: TGTGCCATCAGTGAGTCGGCCGACCCCAACACCGGGGAGCTGTTTTTT.

This clonotype was detected a few times. This chain links TRBV18 with TRBJ2-7; weak D call: TRBD2 (5 bases). Germline CDR1 reads KGHSH; CDR2 reads LQKENI. The ends were cut back, 4 bases at V and 6 bases at J, with 16 bases in the middle. The CDR3 extends over 14 amino acids. The CDR3 nucleotides read TGTGCCAGCTCACAAGGGAGCACTTCGGGCGAGCAGTACTTC. It translates to CASSQGSTSGEQYF.

V is TRBV7-9 and J is TRBJ2-7; D perhaps matches TRBD1 (6 bases). The CDR3 sequence is 14 residues long. V lost 5 bases and J 2 bases, leaving 13 bases between the germline ends. Germline V lookup: CDR1 SEHNR, CDR2 FQNEAQ (reference sequence). This chain's CDR3 is CASSTSRGPYEQYF. The CDR3 nucleotides read TGTGCCAGCAGCACCTCCAGGGGACCCTACGAGCAGTACTTC.

The chain combines TRBV10-3 with TRBJ2-7; no clear D. The length of the CDR3 is 14 residues. Germline V gene lookup returns CDR1 ENHRY and CDR2 SYGVKD. V gave up 3 bases and J gave up 0 bases, with 9 bases separating them. CDR3 loop: CAISEAQSSYEQYF. In DNA, the CDR3 is TGTGCCATCAGTGAAGCCCAGAGCTCCTACGAGCAGTACTTC.

In its sample, this clonotype was seen many times. The rearrangement links TRBV2 to TRBJ2-5; 7 bases fit TRBD2. Germline assignment: CDR1 SNHLY and CDR2 FYNNEI. With V trimmed by 8 bases and J by 4 bases, 13 bases remained unmatched. The CDR3 totals 15 residues. The CDR3 is CASGGGGGQGETQYF. The CDR3 DNA is TGTGCCAGCGGCGGAGGCGGGGGTCAGGGAGAGACCCAGTACTTC. Variable domain in full (rest from reference TRBV2 and TRBJ2-5): EPEVTQTPSHQVTQMGQEVILRCVPISNHLYFYWYRQILGQKVEFLVSFYNNEISEKSEIFDDQFSVERPDGSNFTLKIRSTKLEDSAMYFCASGGGGGQGETQYFGPGTRLLVL.

The genes are TRBV7-9 and TRBJ2-2, with TRBD1 matching 12 bases. V shed 2 bases, J shed 9 bases, and the junction held 7 bases outside the gene matches. The CDR3 spans 16 residues. Per germline, CDR1 SEHNR and CDR2 FQNEAQ (reference sequence). This chain's CDR3 is CASSLFWGQGARELFF. CDR3 nucleotide sequence: TGTGCCAGCAGCTTATTCTGGGGACAGGGGGCGCGGGAGCTGTTTTTT.

The J gene is TRBJ2-7, the V gene TRBV10-3; the match to TRBD2 covers 13 bases. Per germline, CDR1 ENHRY and CDR2 SYGVKD. The CDR3 is made up of 16 amino acids. Trimming at V came to 0 bases and at J to 7 bases, leaving 6 bases not matched to a gene. The CDR3 region has the DNA TGTGCCATCAGTGAGTCGACTAGCGGGAGGATGGGTGAGCAGTACTTC. It is translated as CAISESTSGRMGEQYF.

This clonotype was recorded a few times. The chain recombines TRBV10-2 with TRBJ2-7, with D unresolved. The CDR3 spans 11 residues. From germline, CDR1 is WSHSY and CDR2 SAAADI. The V and J ends lost 4 bases and 12 bases respectively, with 13 bases between them. CDR3 DNA: TGCGCCAGCAGTGCCACGGCTGAACTGTACTTC. Protein sequence: CASSATAELYF.

The rearrangement uses TRBV7-9 and TRBJ1-2; D is undetermined. Trimming cost V 2 bases and J 12 bases, with 16 bases left between them. CDR1 and CDR2 (germline): SEHNR, FQNEAQ (reference sequence). The CDR3 consists of 13 residues. Written as DNA, the CDR3 is TGTGCCAGCAGCTTATCCCGGCCGGTGGGCAACACCTTC. Encoded protein: CASSLSRPVGNTF.

J is TRBJ2-7 and V is TRBV4-1, with D possibly called TRBD1 or TRBD2 (6 bases each). Deletions cut 1 base from V and 3 bases from J, with 10 bases between. The V gene's germline CDR1 is MGHRA and CDR2 YSYEKL. This CDR3 has 14 residues. CDR3 in DNA: TGCGCCAGCAGCCAAGGGAGGGGGGACTACGAGCAGTACTTC. This gives the protein CASSQGRGDYEQYF.

The rearrangement links TRBV29-1 to TRBJ2-7, with TRBD1 identical over 7 bases. CDR1 and CDR2 (germline): SQVTM, ANQGSEA. The CDR3 is 16 residues long. J gave up 2 bases and V 8 bases, and 18 bases lay outside the gene matches. This CDR3 reads CSLDRPHPGRAYEQYF. DNA of the CDR3: TGCAGCTTGGACAGGCCCCACCCGGGACGAGCCTACGAGCAGTACTTC.

This clonotype was seen many times. This chain links TRBV29-1 with TRBJ2-5; D gene ambiguous. The germline V gene has CDR1 SQVTM and CDR2 ANQGSEA. The V gene lost 7 bases and the J gene lost 1 base, with 10 bases spanning the gap. The CDR3 is 12 residues long. CDR3 DNA: TGCAGCGGATGGCAGGCCCAAGAGACCCAGTACTTC. It is translated as CSGWQAQETQYF.